The following is a T cell receptor (beta chain) sequence with its context. Its recognized antigen is unknown. The record has no base qualities; no much larger clone is one base away. This sample is drawn from a study of Ad26.COV2.S vaccination and SARS-CoV-2 variants (dated by TCRdb to 2020 to 2022). Notes on the research overall: Vaccine-arm donors were drawn from COV1001, a multicentre, randomized, double-blind, placebo-controlled phase I-IIa trial of Ad26.COV2.S in healthy adults. Dosing of Ad26.COV2.S was intramuscular, at either 5x10^10 or 1x10^11 viral particles, delivered as one shot or as two shots spaced 56 days apart. TCRbeta repertoire sequencing was used to assess the specificity and breadth of SARS-CoV-2-reactive T cell receptors after Ad26.COV2.S vaccination. A total of approximately 30 samples were included in the TCR-sequenced set, comprising roughly 19 Ad26.COV2.S vaccine recipients, 5 placebo recipients and 8 SARS-CoV-2 convalescent individuals. Trial participants were randomized into five groups of five, in which low-dose or high-dose Ad26.COV2.S was given once or twice, or placebo was given on both occasions. Investigators did not know the trial group allocation while performing experiments and assessing outcomes. Overall results and qualifications from the work: Vaccine and placebo recipients had similar non-spike TCR breadth, a finding consistent with the vaccine containing only spike. The authors noted that the TCR breadth and depth analyses may have underestimated total T cell responses. The study was not powered to compare responses between vaccine doses or regimens. After vaccination, spike-specific CD8+ and CD4+ T cell responses were reported to show substantial breadth. Compared with placebo recipients, Ad26.COV2.S recipients showed higher spike-specific TCR breadth (P = 0.0014).

This specimen's treatment or condition label, per the study, means: 19 received Ad26.COV2.S at low or high dose, single or two shots; about 5 received placebo; per-sample allocation not given. For vaccine and placebo recipients, repertoires were sequenced using samples collected on day 63 after the first injection. In Cohort 1b, roughly 26 adults aged 18-55 years were enrolled at a single site in Boston, USA, between 29 July and 7 August 2020. As a vaccine, Ad26.COV2.S was a replication-incompetent adenovirus type 26 vector that expressed a prefusion-stabilized SARS-CoV-2 spike protein derived from the original Wuhan strain. The immunoSEQ Assay was the method used to sequence TCRbeta CDR3 regions. After extraction, genomic DNA underwent amplification by bias-controlled multiplex PCR, followed by high-throughput sequencing. The published analysis was carried out like this. To quantify the absolute abundance of each unique TCRbeta CDR3 region, sequences were collapsed and filtered. Usable DNA was measured by amplifying reference genes present in all nucleated cells, and TCRbeta template counts were normalized to that usable DNA to estimate T cell fraction. Repertoire TCRs were annotated as SARS-CoV-2-specific by exact matching of V gene, CDR3 amino acid sequence and J gene to a known reactive TCR set. The reference SARS-CoV-2 TCR set was obtained from MIRA and was filtered for enrichment in COVID-19-positive ImmuneCODE repertoires, whereby public or cross-reactive TCRs were removed. Based on the MIRA antigens, annotated TCRs were further analysed at the level of specific ORF or position within ORF. Depth was the summed frequency of annotated unique rearrangements, while breadth was defined as annotated unique rearrangements over total unique productive rearrangements. Two-sided Wilcoxon rank-sum tests were used to compare TCR breadth between groups. The source is immuneACCESS, and TCRdb retained only in-frame sequences with V and J called. Part of the clones is not carried over; for the studies checked, unresolved V genes explain less than half of this, and the remainder is unexplained. The V and J calls and clone size are taken from that table; D and trimming were inferred from the DNA. A total of 240,000 or so clones appear in this sample, approximately 90% of them only once. Of the sample, roughly 10% falls within the top ten clones.

V lost 6 bases and J lost 3 bases, and the count of bases not matched to a germline gene is 4. The germline V gene supplies CDR1 WSHSY and CDR2 SAAADI. The cysteine opens and the phenylalanine closes a CDR3 of 13 amino acids. This entry keeps only the CDR3 DNA: 39 bases, framed from base 1. Sequences were derived from peripheral blood, sampled in a trial of Ad26.COV2.S vaccine versus placebo. The clonotype was recovered from a person aged 18 to 59 who received the Ad26.COV2.S COVID-19 vaccine or a placebo. Recombination connected TRBV10-2 to TRBJ2-7, and 8 junctional nucleotides match TRBD1. In nucleotide form, the sequence is TGCGCCAGCAGGACCGACAGGGGCTACGAGCAGTACTTC. It translates to CASRTDRGYEQYF.